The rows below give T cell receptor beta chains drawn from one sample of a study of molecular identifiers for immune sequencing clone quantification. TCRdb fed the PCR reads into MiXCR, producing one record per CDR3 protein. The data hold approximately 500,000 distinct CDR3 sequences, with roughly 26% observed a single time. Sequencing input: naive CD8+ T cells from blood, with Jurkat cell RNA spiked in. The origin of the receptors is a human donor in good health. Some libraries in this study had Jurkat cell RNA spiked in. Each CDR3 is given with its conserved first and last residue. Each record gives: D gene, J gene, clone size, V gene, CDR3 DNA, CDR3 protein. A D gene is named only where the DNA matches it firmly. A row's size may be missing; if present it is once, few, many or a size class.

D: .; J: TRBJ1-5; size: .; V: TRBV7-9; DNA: TGTGCCAGCAGCTTAGCATCCGGGGGCGTTCAGCCCCAGCATTTT; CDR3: CASSLASGGVQPQHF
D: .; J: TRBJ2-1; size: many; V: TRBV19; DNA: TGTGCCAGTAGTATTTTTCTAGCCCATGAGCAGTTCTTC; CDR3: CASSIFLAHEQFF
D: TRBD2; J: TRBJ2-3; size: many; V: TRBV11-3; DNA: TGTGCCAGCAGCTTAGAGACTAGCGGTCCCGCAGATACGCAGTATTTT; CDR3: CASSLETSGPADTQYF
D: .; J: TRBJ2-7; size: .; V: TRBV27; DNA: TGTGCCAGCATTCGATCGTACGCGCAGTACTTC; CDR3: CASIRSYAQYF
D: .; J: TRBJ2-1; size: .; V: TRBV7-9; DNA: TGTGCCAGCAGCTCACAACCGGTTACCTACAATGAGCAGTTCTTC; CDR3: CASSSQPVTYNEQFF
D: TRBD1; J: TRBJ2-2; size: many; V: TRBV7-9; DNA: TGTGCCAGCATCTATCCGGCTGGGACAGCGAACACCGGGGAGCTGTTTTTT; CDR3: CASIYPAGTANTGELFF
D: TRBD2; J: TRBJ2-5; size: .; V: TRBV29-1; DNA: TGCAGCGTTGAAGTTTTAGCGGGGACCTTTTGGGAGACCCAGTACTTC; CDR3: CSVEVLAGTFWETQYF
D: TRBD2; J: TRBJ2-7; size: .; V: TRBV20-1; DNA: TGCAGTGCTCACGAGACTAGCGGGTACTCCTACGAGCAGTACTTC; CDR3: CSAHETSGYSYEQYF
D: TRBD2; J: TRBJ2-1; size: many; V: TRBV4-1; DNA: TGCGCCAGCAGCCAAGATCTGAGCGGGATAACCTACAATGAGCAGTTCTTC; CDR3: CASSQDLSGITYNEQFF
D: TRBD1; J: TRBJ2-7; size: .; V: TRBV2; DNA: TGTGCCAGCAGTGAGCGGGGGACAGGGGTATACGAGCAGTACTTC; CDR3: CASSERGTGVYEQYF
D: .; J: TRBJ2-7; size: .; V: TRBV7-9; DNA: TGTGCCAGCAGCTTGGTAACGGGAGTAGAAGAGCAGTACTTC; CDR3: CASSLVTGVEEQYF
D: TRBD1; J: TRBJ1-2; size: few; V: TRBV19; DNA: TGTGCCAGTATTCTTTCATCCGGGACAGGTTATGGCTACACCTTC; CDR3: CASILSSGTGYGYTF
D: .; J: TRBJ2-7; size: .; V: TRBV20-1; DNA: TGCAGTGCTAGGCAAACGGACAGTGCCGGGGTCTACGAGCAGTACTTC; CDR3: CSARQTDSAGVYEQYF
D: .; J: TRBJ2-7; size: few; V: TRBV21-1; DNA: TGTGCCAGCAGCAGGCTCCCGGGACTCAGCTCCTACGAGCAGTACTTC; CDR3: CASSRLPGLSSYEQYF
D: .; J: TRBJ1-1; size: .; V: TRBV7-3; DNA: TGTGCCAGCAGACAGGAGATGAGCACTGAAGCTTTCTTT; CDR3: CASRQEMSTEAFF
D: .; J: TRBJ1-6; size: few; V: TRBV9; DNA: TGTGCCAGCAGCGACAGTTATAATTCACCCCTCCACTTT; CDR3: CASSDSYNSPLHF
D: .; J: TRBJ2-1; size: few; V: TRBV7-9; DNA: TGTGCCAGCAGCTTAGGGCGGGGGCTTGGGGGCAATGAGCAGTTCTTC; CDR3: CASSLGRGLGGNEQFF
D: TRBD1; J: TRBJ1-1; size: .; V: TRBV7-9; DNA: TGTGCCAGCAGCCCCCGGGACAGGGGGCGAAATACTGAAGCTTTCTTT; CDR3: CASSPRDRGRNTEAFF
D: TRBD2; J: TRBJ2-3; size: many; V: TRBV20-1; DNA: TGCAGTGCTTCTAGCGGGAGGATCCTCCCAGATACGCAGTATTTT; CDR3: CSASSGRILPDTQYF
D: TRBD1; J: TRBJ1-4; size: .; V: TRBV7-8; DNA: TGTGCCAGCAGCTTCTCGGGACAGCTTAATGAAAACCTGTTTTTT; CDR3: CASSFSGQLNENLFF
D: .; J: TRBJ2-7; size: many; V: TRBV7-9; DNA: TGTGCCAGCAGCCCCACCCAGACAGGCCACGAGCAGTACTTC; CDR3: CASSPTQTGHEQYF
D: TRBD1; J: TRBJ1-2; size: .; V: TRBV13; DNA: TGTGCCAGCAGCTTAATGGGGACAGGAAACTATGGCTACACCTTC; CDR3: CASSLMGTGNYGYTF
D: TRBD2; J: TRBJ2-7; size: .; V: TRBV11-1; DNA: TGTGCCAGCACCCCATCGAACCGAGCGGGGGTCTACGAGCAGTACTTC; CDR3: CASTPSNRAGVYEQYF
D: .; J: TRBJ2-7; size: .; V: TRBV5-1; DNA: TGCGCCAGCAGCTTGTCGGGACGGGACTACGAGCAGTACTTC; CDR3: CASSLSGRDYEQYF
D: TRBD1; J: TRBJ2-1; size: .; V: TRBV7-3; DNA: TGTGCCAGCAGCCCGGGACAGGGCACTGAGCAGTTCTTC; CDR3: CASSPGQGTEQFF
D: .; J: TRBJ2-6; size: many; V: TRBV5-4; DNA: TGTGCCAGCAGCTTGTATGGGGGACTTGAACGCTCTGGGGCCAACGTCCTGACTTTC; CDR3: CASSLYGGLERSGANVLTF
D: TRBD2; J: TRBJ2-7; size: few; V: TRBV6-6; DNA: TGTGCCAGCAGTTACAGGGGAGGGATTCTCTACGAGCAGTACTTC; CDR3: CASSYRGGILYEQYF
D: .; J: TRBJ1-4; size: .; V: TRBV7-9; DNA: TGTGCCGGCAGCTTAGATAATAATGAAAAACTGTTTTTT; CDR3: CAGSLDNNEKLFF
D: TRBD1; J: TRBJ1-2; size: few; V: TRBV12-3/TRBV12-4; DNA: TGTGCCAGCAGTTTCAGGGACAGCAACTTTAGATATGGCTACACCTTC; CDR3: CASSFRDSNFRYGYTF
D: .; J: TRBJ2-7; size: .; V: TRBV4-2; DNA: TGTGCCAGCAGCCAAGAATCAACTGGTAGCTCCTACGAGCAGTACTTC; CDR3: CASSQESTGSSYEQYF
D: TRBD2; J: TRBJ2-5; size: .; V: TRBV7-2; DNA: TGTGCCAGCAGCGCTAGACTAGCGGGGGGGGGAGAGACCCAGTACTTC; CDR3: CASSARLAGGGETQYF
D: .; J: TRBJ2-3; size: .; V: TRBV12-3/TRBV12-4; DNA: TGTGCCTGCGATGGGGGGGGGCCTGGAGATACGCAGTATTTT; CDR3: CACDGGGPGDTQYF
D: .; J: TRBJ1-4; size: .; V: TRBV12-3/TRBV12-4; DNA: TGTGCCAGCAGTTCGGGAGTTGGTTATGAAAAACTGTTTTTT; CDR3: CASSSGVGYEKLFF
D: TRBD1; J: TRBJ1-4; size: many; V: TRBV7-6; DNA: TGTGCCAGCAGCTTAGAAGGGGGCGCGAAAGAAAAACTGTTTTTT; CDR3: CASSLEGGAKEKLFF
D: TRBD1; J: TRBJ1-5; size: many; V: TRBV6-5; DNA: TGTGCCAGCGGGGGACAGTTCAATCAGCCCCAGCATTTT; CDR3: CASGGQFNQPQHF
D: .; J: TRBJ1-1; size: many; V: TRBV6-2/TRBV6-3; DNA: TGTGCCAGCAGTCGCCCAATGAACACTGAAGCTTTCTTT; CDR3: CASSRPMNTEAFF
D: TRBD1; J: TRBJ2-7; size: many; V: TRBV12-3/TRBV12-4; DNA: TGTGCCAGCAGGACAGGGCCCGAGCAGTACTTC; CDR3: CASRTGPEQYF
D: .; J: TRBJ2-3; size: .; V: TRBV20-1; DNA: TGCAGTGCTAGGCCTGGCACACAGGGTACGCAGTATTTT; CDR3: CSARPGTQGTQYF
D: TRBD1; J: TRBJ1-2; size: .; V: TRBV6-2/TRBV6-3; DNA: TGTGCCAGCAGCCGGACAGGAGAACTATATGGCTACACCTTC; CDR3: CASSRTGELYGYTF
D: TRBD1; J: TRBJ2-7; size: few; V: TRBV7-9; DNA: TGTGCCAGCAGCACAACCGGGACAGGGGGTTGGGAGCAGTACTTC; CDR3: CASSTTGTGGWEQYF
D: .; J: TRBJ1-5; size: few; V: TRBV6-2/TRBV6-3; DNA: TGTGCCAGCAGCCTAGGGATTTATCAGCCCCAGCATTTT; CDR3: CASSLGIYQPQHF
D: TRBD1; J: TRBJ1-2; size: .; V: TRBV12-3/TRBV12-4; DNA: TGTGCCAGCAGATTCGGGACAGGGGATTTCTATGGCTACACCTTC; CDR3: CASRFGTGDFYGYTF
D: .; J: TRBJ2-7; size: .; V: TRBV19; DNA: TGTGCCAGTAGTATAGCTCTAGGGCAGGACTACGAGCAGTACTTC; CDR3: CASSIALGQDYEQYF